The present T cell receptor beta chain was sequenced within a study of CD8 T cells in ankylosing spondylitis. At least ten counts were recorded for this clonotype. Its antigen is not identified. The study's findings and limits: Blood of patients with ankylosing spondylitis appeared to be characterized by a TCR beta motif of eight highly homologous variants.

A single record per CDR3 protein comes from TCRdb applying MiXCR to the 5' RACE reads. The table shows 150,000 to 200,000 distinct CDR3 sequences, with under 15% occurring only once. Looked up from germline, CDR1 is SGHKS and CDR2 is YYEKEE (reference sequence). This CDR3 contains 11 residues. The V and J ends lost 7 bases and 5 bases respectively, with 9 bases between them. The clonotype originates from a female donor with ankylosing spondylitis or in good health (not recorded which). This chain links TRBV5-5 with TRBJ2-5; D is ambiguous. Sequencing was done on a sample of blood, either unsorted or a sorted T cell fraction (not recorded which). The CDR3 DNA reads TGTGCCAGCCTCGCAAGGGAGACCCAGTACTTC. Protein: CASLARETQYF. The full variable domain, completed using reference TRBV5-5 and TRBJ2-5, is DAGVTQSPTHLIKTRGQQVTLRCSPISGHKSVSWYQQVLGQGPQFIFQYYEKEERGRGNFPDRFSARQFPNYSSELNVNALLLGDSALYLCASLARETQYFGPGTRLLVL.